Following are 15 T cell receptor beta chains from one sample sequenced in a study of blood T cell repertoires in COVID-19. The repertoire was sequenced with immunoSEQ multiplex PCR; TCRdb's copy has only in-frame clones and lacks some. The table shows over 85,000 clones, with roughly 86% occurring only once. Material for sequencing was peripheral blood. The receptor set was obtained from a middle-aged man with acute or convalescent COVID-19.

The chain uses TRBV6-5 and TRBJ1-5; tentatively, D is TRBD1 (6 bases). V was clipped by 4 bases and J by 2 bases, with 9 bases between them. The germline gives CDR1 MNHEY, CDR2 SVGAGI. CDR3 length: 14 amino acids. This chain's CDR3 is CASSFDRRNQPQHF. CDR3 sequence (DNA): TGTGCCAGCAGTTTCGACAGGCGCAATCAGCCCCAGCATTTT.

The CDR3 spells CASSLVSTAGGADTQYF. The CDR3 DNA sequence: TGTGCCAGCAGCTTAGTCAGTACGGCAGGGGGCGCAGATACGCAGTATTTT. The rearrangement links TRBV7-2 to TRBJ2-3; 8 bases are a match to TRBD1. This CDR3 is built from 17 residues. Losses at the gene ends were 1 base for V and 4 bases for J; bases not matched to a gene: 10. Germline lookup yields CDR1 SGHTA and CDR2 FQGNSA. The entire variable domain, with the rest obtained from reference TRBV7-2 and TRBJ2-3, is as follows: GAGVSQSPSNKVTEKGKDVELRCDPISGHTALYWYRQSLGQGLEFLIYFQGNSAPDKSGLPSDRFSAERTGGSVSTLTIQRTQQEDSAVYLCASSLVSTAGGADTQYFGPGTRLTVL.

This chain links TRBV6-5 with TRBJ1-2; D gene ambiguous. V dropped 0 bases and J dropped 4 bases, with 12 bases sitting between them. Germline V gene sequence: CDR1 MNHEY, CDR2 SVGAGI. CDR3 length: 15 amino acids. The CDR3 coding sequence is TGTGCCAGCAGTTACTCCGACACAGCCTCCTATGGCTACACCTTC. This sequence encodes CASSYSDTASYGYTF.

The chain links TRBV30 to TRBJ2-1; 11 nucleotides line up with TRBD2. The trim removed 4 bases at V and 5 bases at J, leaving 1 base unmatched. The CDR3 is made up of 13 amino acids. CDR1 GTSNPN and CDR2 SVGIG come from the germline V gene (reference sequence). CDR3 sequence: CAWNSGGDNEQFF. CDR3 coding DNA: TGTGCCTGGAATAGCGGGGGGGACAATGAGCAGTTCTTC.

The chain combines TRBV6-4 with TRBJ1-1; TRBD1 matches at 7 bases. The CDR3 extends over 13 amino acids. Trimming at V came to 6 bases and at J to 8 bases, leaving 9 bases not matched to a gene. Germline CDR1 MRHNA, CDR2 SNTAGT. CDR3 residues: CASSPRQGGEAFF. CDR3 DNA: TGTGCCAGCAGCCCCAGACAGGGTGGGGAAGCTTTCTTT.

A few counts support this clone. CDR3 loop: CASSSPPSYGYTF. DNA for the CDR3: TGTGCCAGCAGCTCCCCGCCCAGCTATGGCTACACCTTC. V is TRBV11-1 and J is TRBJ1-2; D unclear. CDR3 length: 13 amino acids. CDR1 and CDR2 (germline): SGHAT, FQDESV (reference sequence). The V end was cut by 4 bases, the J end by 4 bases, with 10 bases between.

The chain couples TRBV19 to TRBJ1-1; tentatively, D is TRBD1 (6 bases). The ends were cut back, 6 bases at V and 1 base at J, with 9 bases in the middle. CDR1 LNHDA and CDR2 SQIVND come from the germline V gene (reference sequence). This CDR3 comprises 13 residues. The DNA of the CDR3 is TGTGCCAGTAGGGACAGCCAGAACACTGAAGCTTTCTTT. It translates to CASRDSQNTEAFF.

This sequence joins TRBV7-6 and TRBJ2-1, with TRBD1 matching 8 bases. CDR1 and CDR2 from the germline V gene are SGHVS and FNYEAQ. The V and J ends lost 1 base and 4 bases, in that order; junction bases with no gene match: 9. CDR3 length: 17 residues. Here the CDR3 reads CASSLETDGTGYNEQFF. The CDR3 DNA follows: TGTGCCAGCAGCTTAGAAACCGACGGGACAGGATACAATGAGCAGTTCTTC.

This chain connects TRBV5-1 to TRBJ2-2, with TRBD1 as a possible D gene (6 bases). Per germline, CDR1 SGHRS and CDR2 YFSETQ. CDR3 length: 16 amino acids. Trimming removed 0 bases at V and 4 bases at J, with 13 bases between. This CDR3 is CASSLGGQPGTGELFF. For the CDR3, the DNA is TGCGCCAGCAGCTTGGGGGGGCAGCCAGGCACCGGGGAGCTGTTTTTT.

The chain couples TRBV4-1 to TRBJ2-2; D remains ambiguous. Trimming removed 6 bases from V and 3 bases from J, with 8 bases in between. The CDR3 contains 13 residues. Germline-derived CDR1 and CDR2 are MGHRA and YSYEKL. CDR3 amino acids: CASSRIDTGELFF. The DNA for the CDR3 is TGCGCCAGCAGTCGTATAGACACCGGGGAGCTGTTTTTT.

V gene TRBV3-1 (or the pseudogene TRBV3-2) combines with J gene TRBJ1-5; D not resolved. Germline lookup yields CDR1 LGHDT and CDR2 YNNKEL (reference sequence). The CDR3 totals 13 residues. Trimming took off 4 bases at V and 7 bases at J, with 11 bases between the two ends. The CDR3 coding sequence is TGTGCCAGCAGCCTCGAAGCGGACCAGCCCCAGCATTTT. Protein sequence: CASSLEADQPQHF.

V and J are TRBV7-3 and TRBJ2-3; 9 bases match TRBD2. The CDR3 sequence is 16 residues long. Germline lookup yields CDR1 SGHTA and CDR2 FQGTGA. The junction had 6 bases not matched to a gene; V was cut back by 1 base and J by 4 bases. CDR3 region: CASSLRQRGAADTQYF. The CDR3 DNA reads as TGTGCCAGCAGCTTAAGGCAGCGGGGGGCGGCAGATACGCAGTATTTT.

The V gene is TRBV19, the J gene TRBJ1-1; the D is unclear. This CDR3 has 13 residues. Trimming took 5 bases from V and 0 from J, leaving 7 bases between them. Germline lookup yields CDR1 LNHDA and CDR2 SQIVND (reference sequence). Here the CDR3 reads CASSPALNTEAFF. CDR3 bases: TGTGCCAGTAGTCCCGCGTTGAACACTGAAGCTTTCTTT.

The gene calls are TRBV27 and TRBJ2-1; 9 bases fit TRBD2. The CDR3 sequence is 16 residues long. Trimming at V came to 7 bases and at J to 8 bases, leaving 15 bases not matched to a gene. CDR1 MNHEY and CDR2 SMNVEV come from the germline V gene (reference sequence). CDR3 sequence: CASTPGGGLALHEQFF. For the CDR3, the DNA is TGTGCCAGCACCCCGGGTGGGGGACTAGCACTCCATGAGCAGTTCTTC.

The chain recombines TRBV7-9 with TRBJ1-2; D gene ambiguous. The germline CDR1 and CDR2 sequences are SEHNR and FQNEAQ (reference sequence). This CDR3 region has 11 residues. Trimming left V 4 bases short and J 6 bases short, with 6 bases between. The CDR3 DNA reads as TGTGCCAGCAGCTCTTTAGATGGCTACACCTTC. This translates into CASSSLDGYTF.